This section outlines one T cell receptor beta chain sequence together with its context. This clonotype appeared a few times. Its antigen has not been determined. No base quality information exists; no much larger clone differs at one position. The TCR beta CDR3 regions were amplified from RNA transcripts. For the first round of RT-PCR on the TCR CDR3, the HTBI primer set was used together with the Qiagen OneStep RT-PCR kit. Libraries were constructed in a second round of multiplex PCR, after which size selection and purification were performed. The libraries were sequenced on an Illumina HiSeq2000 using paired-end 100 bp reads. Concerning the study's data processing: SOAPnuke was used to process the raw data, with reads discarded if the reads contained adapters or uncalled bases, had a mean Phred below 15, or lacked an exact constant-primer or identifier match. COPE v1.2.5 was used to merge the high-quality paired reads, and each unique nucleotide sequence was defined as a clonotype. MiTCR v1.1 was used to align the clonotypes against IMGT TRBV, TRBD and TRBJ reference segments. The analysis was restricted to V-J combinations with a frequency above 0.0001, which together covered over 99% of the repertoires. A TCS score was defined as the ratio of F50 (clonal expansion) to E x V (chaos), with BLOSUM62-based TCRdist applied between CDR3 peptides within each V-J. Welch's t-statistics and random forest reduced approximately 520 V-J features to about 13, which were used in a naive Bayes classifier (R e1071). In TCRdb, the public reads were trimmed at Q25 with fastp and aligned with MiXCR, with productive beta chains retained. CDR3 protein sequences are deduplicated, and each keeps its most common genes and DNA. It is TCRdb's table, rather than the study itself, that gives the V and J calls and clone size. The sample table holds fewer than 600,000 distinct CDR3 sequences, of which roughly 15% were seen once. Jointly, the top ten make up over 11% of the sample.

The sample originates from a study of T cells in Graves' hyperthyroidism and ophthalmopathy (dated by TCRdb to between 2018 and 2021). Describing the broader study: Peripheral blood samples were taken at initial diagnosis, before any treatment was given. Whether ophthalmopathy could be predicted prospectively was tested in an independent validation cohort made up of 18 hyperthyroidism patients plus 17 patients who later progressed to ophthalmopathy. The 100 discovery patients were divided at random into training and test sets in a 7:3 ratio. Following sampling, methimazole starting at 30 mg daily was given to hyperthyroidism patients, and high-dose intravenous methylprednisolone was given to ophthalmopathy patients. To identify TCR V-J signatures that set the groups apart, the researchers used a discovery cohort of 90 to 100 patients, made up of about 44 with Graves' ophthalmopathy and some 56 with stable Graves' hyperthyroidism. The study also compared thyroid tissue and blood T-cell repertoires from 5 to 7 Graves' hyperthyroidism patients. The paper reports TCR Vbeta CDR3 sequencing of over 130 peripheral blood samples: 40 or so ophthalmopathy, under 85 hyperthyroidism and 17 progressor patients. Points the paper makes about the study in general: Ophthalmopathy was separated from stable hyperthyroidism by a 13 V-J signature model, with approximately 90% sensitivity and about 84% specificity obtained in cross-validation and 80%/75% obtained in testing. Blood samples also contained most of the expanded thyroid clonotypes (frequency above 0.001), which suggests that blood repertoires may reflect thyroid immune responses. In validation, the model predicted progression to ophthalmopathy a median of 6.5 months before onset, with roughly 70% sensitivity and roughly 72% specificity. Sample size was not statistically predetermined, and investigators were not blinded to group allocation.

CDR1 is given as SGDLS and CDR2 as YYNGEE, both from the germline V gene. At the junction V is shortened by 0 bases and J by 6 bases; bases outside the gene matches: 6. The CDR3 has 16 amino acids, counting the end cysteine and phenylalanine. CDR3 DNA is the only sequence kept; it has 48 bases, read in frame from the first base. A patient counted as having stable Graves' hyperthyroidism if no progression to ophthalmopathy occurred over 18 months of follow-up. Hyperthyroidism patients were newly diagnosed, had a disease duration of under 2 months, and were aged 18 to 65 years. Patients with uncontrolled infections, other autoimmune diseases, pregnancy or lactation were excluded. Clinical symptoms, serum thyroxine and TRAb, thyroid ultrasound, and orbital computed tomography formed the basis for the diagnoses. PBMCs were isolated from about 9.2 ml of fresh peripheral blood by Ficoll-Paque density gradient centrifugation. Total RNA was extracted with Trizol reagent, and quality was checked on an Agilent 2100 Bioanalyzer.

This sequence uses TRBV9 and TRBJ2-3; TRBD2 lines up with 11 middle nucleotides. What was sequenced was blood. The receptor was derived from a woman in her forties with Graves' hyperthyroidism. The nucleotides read TGTGCCAGCAGCGTAGTTGCACTAGCGGGAGTGGATACGCAGTATTTT. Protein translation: CASSVVALAGVDTQYF.